Each of the 14 T cell receptor beta chains below was sequenced from the same sample in a study of radiotherapy plus CTLA-4 blockade in lung cancer. Clones were sequenced by immunoSEQ multiplex PCR, and TCRdb holds only the in-frame ones, with some missing. Of 60,000 or so clones listed, over 70% are singletons. The source was peripheral blood, collected from a patient treated with radiotherapy plus ipilimumab. These receptors all stem from a human donor with non-small cell lung cancer who had a partial response to radiotherapy plus ipilimumab.

This clone was found once. The CDR3 nucleotides read TGTGCCAGCAGTGCCACGCTAGCGGGGGAAGTAGCCAAAAACATTCAGTACTTC. Residues: CASSATLAGEVAKNIQYF. The chain couples TRBV28 to TRBJ2-4; 10 bases fit TRBD2. The trim removed 5 bases at V and 0 bases at J, leaving 10 bases unmatched. Germline V gene data show CDR1 as MDHEN and CDR2 as SYDVKM. The CDR3 extends over 18 amino acids.

This chain connects TRBV7-2 to TRBJ2-3; TRBD1 might be the D (6 bases). Germline values: CDR1 SGHTA, CDR2 FQGNSA. Trimming cost V 0 bases and J 5 bases, with 9 bases left between them. The length of the CDR3 is 14 residues. CDR3: CASSLAGALDTQYF. The CDR3 bases are TGTGCCAGCAGCTTAGCGGGGGCCCTAGATACGCAGTATTTT.

This clone was observed a handful of times. This chain links TRBV5-4 with TRBJ1-1; D remains unclear. The CDR3 loop spans 13 amino acids. The V gene's germline CDR1 is SGHNT and CDR2 YYREEE (reference sequence). The V gene lost 4 bases and the J gene lost 3 bases, with 10 bases spanning the gap. CDR3 bases: TGTGCCAGCAGCCCCGGGTCGGACACTGAAGCTTTCTTT. It encodes CASSPGSDTEAFF.

This clone was detected only a few times. The chain combines TRBV2 with TRBJ2-7; a weak D match, TRBD2 (5 bases). The germline CDR1 and CDR2 sequences are SNHLY and FYNNEI. Trimming shortened V by 0 bases and J by 3 bases, and 9 bases separated the two germline ends. The CDR3 extends over 14 amino acids. CDR3: CASSEADRDYEQYF. CDR3 coding DNA: TGTGCCAGCAGTGAAGCGGACCGGGACTACGAGCAGTACTTC.

The chain carries TRBV27 and TRBJ1-1; D perhaps matches TRBD1 (6 bases). Germline values: CDR1 MNHEY, CDR2 SMNVEV (reference sequence). Between the trimmed V and J ends, which lost 5 bases and 0 bases, there was a span of 10 bases. The CDR3 extends over 14 amino acids. The CDR3 sequence: CASSLRGLNTEAFF. As DNA, the CDR3 is TGTGCCAGCAGTCTCAGGGGACTGAACACTGAAGCTTTCTTT.

The chain carries TRBV5-6 and TRBJ2-7; a possible D gene is TRBD2 (5 bases). The CDR3 runs to 13 residues. Trimming cost V 1 base and J 4 bases, with 9 bases left between them. Looked up from germline, CDR1 is SGHDT and CDR2 is YYEEEE. The CDR3 loop reads CASSLYGGYEQYF. The CDR3 coding sequence is TGTGCCAGCAGCTTGTACGGCGGGTACGAGCAGTACTTC.

The sample holds a few counts of this clone. The rearrangement joins TRBV27 to TRBJ2-7; maybe TRBD1 (6 bases). Germline values: CDR1 MNHEY, CDR2 SMNVEV (reference sequence). V was trimmed by 1 base and J by 0 bases, leaving 19 bases between them. The length of the CDR3 is 18 residues. The CDR3 bases are TGTGCCAGCAGTTTATATCCCCCCCCCACACAGGGCTCCTACGAGCAGTACTTC. Its translation: CASSLYPPPTQGSYEQYF.

This sequence joins TRBV10-2 and TRBJ1-1; perhaps TRBD1 as D (5 bases). The CDR3 loop spans 13 amino acids. Germline V gene lookup returns CDR1 WSHSY and CDR2 SAAADI. Trimming stripped 7 bases from V and 3 bases from J, with 12 bases between. This chain's CDR3 is CASIAGTDTEAFF. For the CDR3, the DNA is TGCGCCAGCATAGCGGGGACGGACACTGAAGCTTTCTTT.

This chain joins TRBV11-3 and TRBJ2-2; D may be TRBD1 (5 bases). Germline lookup yields CDR1 SGHNT and CDR2 YENEEA. The CDR3 sequence is 14 residues long. V gave up 2 bases and J gave up 5 bases, with 9 bases separating them. Here the CDR3 reads CASSLSSGTGELFF. The DNA of the CDR3 is TGTGCCAGCAGCTTATCGTCAGGGACCGGGGAGCTGTTTTTT. Using reference TRBV11-3 and TRBJ2-2 for the parts outside the CDR3, the full variable domain is EAGVVQSPRYKIIEKKQPVAFWCNPISGHNTLYWYLQNLGQGPELLIRYENEEAVDDSQLPKDRFSAERLKGVDSTLKIQPAELGDSAVYLCASSLSSGTGELFFGEGSRLTVL.

The V gene is TRBV19, the J gene TRBJ1-5; D might be TRBD1 (5 bases). Deletions cut 6 bases from V and 4 bases from J, with 13 bases between. This CDR3 region has 14 residues. The germline CDR1 and CDR2 sequences are LNHDA and SQIVND (reference sequence). CDR3 in amino acids: CASRKQDQNQPQHF. The DNA of the CDR3 is TGTGCCAGTAGAAAACAGGACCAGAATCAGCCCCAGCATTTT.

The V and J genes are TRBV19 and TRBJ1-6, with D perhaps matching TRBD1 (5 bases). V was clipped by 5 bases and J by 7 bases, with 15 bases between them. This CDR3 has 15 residues. Germline assignment: CDR1 LNHDA and CDR2 SQIVND (reference sequence). CDR3 in DNA: TGTGCCAGTAGTCCCTGGGGAGGGGAGAATTCACCCCTCCACTTT. It encodes CASSPWGGENSPLHF.

The gene calls are TRBV10-1 and TRBJ1-2; 7 positions match TRBD1. Germline lookup yields CDR1 WNHNN and CDR2 SYGVQD (reference sequence). The CDR3 contains 13 residues. The V segment lost 9 bases and the J segment 0 bases; nucleotides outside the gene matches: 4. The CDR3 loop reads CASAGQSNYGYTF. Here the CDR3 DNA reads TGCGCCAGTGCGGGACAGTCTAACTATGGCTACACCTTC.

The rearrangement uses TRBV18 and TRBJ1-1; no reliable D call. Trimming took 2 bases from V and 1 from J, leaving 8 bases between them. The CDR3 is made up of 14 amino acids. Germline CDR1 KGHSH, CDR2 LQKENI. The CDR3, as DNA: TGTGCCAGCTCACCATTCTCACAGAACACTGAAGCTTTCTTT. It translates to CASSPFSQNTEAFF.

The genes are TRBV6-5 and TRBJ2-7; 7 bases align to TRBD1. V trimming: 5 bases; J trimming: 2 bases; junction bases outside the gene matches: 6. The CDR3 has 14 amino acids. Germline V gene lookup returns CDR1 MNHEY and CDR2 SVGAGI. CDR3 sequence: CASSAWDRAYEQYF. In DNA, the CDR3 is TGTGCCAGCAGTGCATGGGACAGAGCCTACGAGCAGTACTTC.